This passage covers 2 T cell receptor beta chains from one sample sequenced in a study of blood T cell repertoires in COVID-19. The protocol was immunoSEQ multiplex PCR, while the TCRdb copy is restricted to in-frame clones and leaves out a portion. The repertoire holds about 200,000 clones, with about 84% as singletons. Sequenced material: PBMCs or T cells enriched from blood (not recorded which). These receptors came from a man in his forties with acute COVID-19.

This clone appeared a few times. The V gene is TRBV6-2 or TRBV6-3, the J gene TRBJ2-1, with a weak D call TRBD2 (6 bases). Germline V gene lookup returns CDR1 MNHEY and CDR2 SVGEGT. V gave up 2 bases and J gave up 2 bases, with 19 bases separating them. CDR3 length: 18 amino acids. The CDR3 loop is CASSYPRRGWRAYNEQFF. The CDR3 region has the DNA TGTGCCAGCAGTTACCCAAGGAGGGGATGGAGAGCCTACAATGAGCAGTTCTTC.

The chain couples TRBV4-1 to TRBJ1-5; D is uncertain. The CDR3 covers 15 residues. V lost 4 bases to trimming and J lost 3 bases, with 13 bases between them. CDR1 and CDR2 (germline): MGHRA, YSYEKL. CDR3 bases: TGCGCCAGCAGCCCCCGGGAGCTTTTCAATCAGCCCCAGCATTTT. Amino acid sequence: CASSPRELFNQPQHF.